This T cell receptor (beta chain) is drawn from a study of control samples from healthy donors and cancer patients. Libraries were prepared by immunoSEQ multiplex PCR; TCRdb keeps only in-frame clonotypes and omits some of them. The sample has about 160,000 clones; approximately 94% are singletons. Germline CDR1 and CDR2: LGHNA and YSLEER. CDR3 length: 14 residues. Deletions cut 2 bases from V and 2 bases from J, with 9 bases between. Source material: blood. V usage is TRBV4-3 and J usage is TRBJ1-2; D possibly corresponds to TRBD1 (5 bases). The source is a woman aged 40 to 49 in good health. CDR3 nucleotide sequence: TGCGCCAGCAGCCAATCGAGGACAAACTATGGCTACACCTTC. It codes for CASSQSRTNYGYTF.